These 30 T cell receptor beta chains originate from one sample sequenced in a study of PD-L1 blockade in urothelial cancer. The time point was: peripheral blood 6 weeks after treatment start. The table came from immunoSEQ multiplex PCR; TCRdb's copy has only in-frame clones and leaves some out. This sample carries 40,000 to 45,000 clones, 91% of them seen once, and the ten largest clones take about 6.8%. This material consisted of PBMCs, taken around atezolizumab (anti-PD-L1) treatment. The receptors come from a man aged 70-80 years with urothelial cancer.

This chain links TRBV4-1 with TRBJ2-1; 7 bases agree with TRBD2. The CDR3 consists of 19 residues. CDR1 is MGHRA, CDR2 YSYEKL, per germline. Trimming cost V 1 base and J 1 base; bases outside gene matches: 13. CDR3 sequence (DNA): TGCGCCAGCAGCCAAGTACCCCCCTTCGGCGGGAGATCCTACAATGAGCAGTTCTTC. As protein: CASSQVPPFGGRSYNEQFF.

The chain recombines TRBV6-5 with TRBJ2-2; unclear D gene. Germline V gene sequence: CDR1 MNHEY, CDR2 SVGAGI. CDR3 length: 12 amino acids. V was shortened by 5 bases and J by 5 bases, with 6 bases between the two germline ends. The DNA for the CDR3 is TGTGCCAGCAGTCGAGGTACCGGGGAGCTGTTTTTT. Its translation is CASSRGTGELFF.

The chain carries TRBV28 and TRBJ2-3, with TRBD2 matching 7 bases. Germline CDR1 MDHEN, CDR2 SYDVKM. The CDR3 length is 16 residues. Losses at the gene ends were 3 bases for V and 1 base for J; bases not matched to a gene: 7. The CDR3: CASSFRAGIGTDTQYF. In DNA form, the CDR3 reads TGTGCCAGCAGTTTCCGAGCGGGAATTGGCACAGATACGCAGTATTTT. Filled out from reference TRBV28 and TRBJ2-3, the complete variable domain reads DVKVTQSSRYLVKRTGEKVFLECVQDMDHENMFWYRQDPGLGLRLIYFSYDVKMKEKGDIPEGYSVSREKKERFSLILESASTNQTSMYLCASSFRAGIGTDTQYFGPGTRLTVL.

The V call is TRBV27, the J call TRBJ2-1, with 14 bases fitting TRBD2. Trimming cost V 4 bases and J 4 bases; bases outside gene matches: 3. CDR1 is MNHEY, CDR2 SMNVEV, per germline (reference sequence). The CDR3 has 16 residues. CDR3 bases: TGTGCCAGCAGTTCGGGACTAGCGGGAGTATACAATGAGCAGTTCTTC. Amino acid sequence: CASSSGLAGVYNEQFF.

The V and J genes are TRBV19 and TRBJ2-1; 10 nucleotides line up with TRBD2. With 3 bases clipped from V and 10 bases from J, the junction kept 12 bases outside the gene matches. The CDR3 covers 16 residues. Germline CDR1 reads LNHDA; CDR2 reads SQIVND (reference sequence). For the CDR3, the DNA is TGTGCCAGTAGTATTGGAGGCCTAGCGGGGGCCTCGGAGCAGTTCTTC. Its translation is CASSIGGLAGASEQFF.

The chain is built from TRBV6-5 and TRBJ2-5; maybe TRBD2 (5 bases). CDR1 is MNHEY and CDR2 is SVGAGI in the germline V gene. This CDR3 region has 14 residues. Trimming cost V 5 bases and J 0 bases, with 10 bases left between them. The CDR3 sequence is CASSTGGHQETQYF. The CDR3 coding sequence is TGTGCCAGCAGTACCGGAGGCCACCAAGAGACCCAGTACTTC.

The chain has TRBV2 and TRBJ2-1; no definite D call. This CDR3 region has 13 residues. V lost 8 bases to trimming and J lost 6 bases, with 14 bases between them. Germline CDR1 and CDR2: SNHLY and FYNNEI. CDR3: CASLGVNGNEQFF. DNA for the CDR3: TGTGCCAGCTTGGGCGTAAATGGCAATGAGCAGTTCTTC.

V is TRBV18 and J is TRBJ2-7; D ambiguous. The V end was cut by 1 base, the J end by 6 bases, with 10 bases between. There are 13 residues in the CDR3. Germline CDR1 and CDR2: KGHSH and LQKENI. The CDR3: CASSPQSGPEQYF. The CDR3 bases are TGTGCCAGCTCACCACAGTCAGGTCCCGAGCAGTACTTC.

Only one count was recorded for this clone. The rearrangement links TRBV18 to TRBJ1-2; TRBD1 aligns across 9 bases. The CDR3 is made up of 14 amino acids. Germline-derived CDR1 and CDR2 are KGHSH and LQKENI. V trimming: 6 bases; J trimming: 8 bases; junction bases outside the gene matches: 10. CDR3 sequence reads: CASSSGTGSGGYTF. The CDR3 DNA follows: TGTGCCAGCTCGTCCGGGACAGGGTCCGGGGGCTACACCTTC. Complete variable domain (other parts from reference TRBV18 and TRBJ1-2): NAGVMQNPRHLVRRRGQEARLRCSPMKGHSHVYWYRQLPEEGLKFMVYLQKENIIDESGMPKERFSAEFPKEGPSILRIQQVVRGDSAAYFCASSSGTGSGGYTFGSGTRLTVV.

The V and J genes are TRBV7-6 and TRBJ2-1, with D hard to call. The CDR3 is 15 amino acids. V was pared by 4 bases and J by 2 bases, with 12 bases between. From germline, CDR1 is SGHVS and CDR2 FNYEAQ. The CDR3 nucleotides read TGTGCCAGCAGCTATAGCCCCGCGCCCTACAATGAGCAGTTCTTC. As protein: CASSYSPAPYNEQFF. The full variable domain, with the rest looked up from reference TRBV7-6 and TRBJ2-1, is GAGVSQSPRYKVTKRGQDVALRCDPISGHVSLYWYRQALGQGPEFLTYFNYEAQQDKSGLPNDRFSAERPEGSISTLTIQRTEQRDSAMYRCASSYSPAPYNEQFFGPGTRLTVL.

This clone was observed a few times. The V gene is TRBV5-1, the J gene TRBJ1-2; TRBD1 matches 10 bases. Per the germline V gene, CDR1 is SGHRS and CDR2 is YFSETQ. Trimming at V came to 4 bases and at J to 0 bases, leaving 6 bases not matched to a gene. The CDR3 length is 16 residues. The CDR3 region is CASSAGTGASNYGYTF. In nucleotides, the CDR3 is TGCGCCAGCAGCGCGGGGACAGGGGCTTCTAACTATGGCTACACCTTC. Full variable domain (missing parts from reference TRBV5-1 and TRBJ1-2): KAGVTQTPRYLIKTRGQQVTLSCSPISGHRSVSWYQQTPGQGLQFLFEYFSETQRNKGNFPGRFSGRQFSNSRSEMNVSTLELGDSALYLCASSAGTGASNYGYTFGSGTRLTVV.

V usage is TRBV5-4 and J usage is TRBJ1-5; D possibly corresponds to TRBD1 (5 bases). V was pared by 7 bases and J by 3 bases, with 14 bases between. The CDR3 has 14 amino acids. Germline V gene lookup returns CDR1 SGHNT and CDR2 YYREEE (reference sequence). CDR3 coding DNA: TGTGCCAGCCTATGCAGGGCCCCCAATCAGCCCCAGCATTTT. Its protein is CASLCRAPNQPQHF.

The rearrangement joins TRBV28 to TRBJ1-1; D is uncertain. V was shortened by 5 bases and J by 3 bases, with 19 bases between the two germline ends. The CDR3 covers 16 residues. The germline gives CDR1 MDHEN, CDR2 SYDVKM. The CDR3 DNA reads TGTGCCAGCAGTCCACCCTCGTTAGTTATGCACACTGAAGCTTTCTTT. This translates into CASSPPSLVMHTEAFF.

The rearrangement joins TRBV28 to TRBJ1-5; D may be TRBD1 (5 bases). Germline V gene data show CDR1 as MDHEN and CDR2 as SYDVKM. Trimming took off 3 bases at V and 5 bases at J, with 11 bases between the two ends. The CDR3 consists of 14 residues. The CDR3 DNA reads as TGTGCCAGCAGTTTCTGGGGGAGGGATCAGCCCCAGCATTTT. Translated, it gives CASSFWGRDQPQHF. The full variable domain, in which reference TRBV28 and TRBJ1-5 provide the parts outside the CDR3, is DVKVTQSSRYLVKRTGEKVFLECVQDMDHENMFWYRQDPGLGLRLIYFSYDVKMKEKGDIPEGYSVSREKKERFSLILESASTNQTSMYLCASSFWGRDQPQHFGDGTRLSIL.

The V call is TRBV2, the J call TRBJ2-1, with 9 bases fitting TRBD2. Germline CDR1 reads SNHLY; CDR2 reads FYNNEI. With V trimmed by 2 bases and J by 9 bases, 5 bases remained unmatched. There are 14 residues in the CDR3. CDR3 in amino acids: CASSELAGSSEQFF. The CDR3 DNA is TGTGCCAGCAGTGAACTAGCGGGATCGTCTGAGCAGTTCTTC.

The rearrangement links TRBV19 to TRBJ1-2, with TRBD1 identical over 8 bases. The CDR3 length is 14 residues. J lost 6 bases, V lost 3 bases, and 6 bases had no gene match. The germline gives CDR1 LNHDA, CDR2 SQIVND (reference sequence). Here the CDR3 reads CASSIDRGRDGYTF. The CDR3 DNA follows: TGTGCCAGTAGTATCGACAGGGGACGGGATGGCTACACCTTC.

The chain carries TRBV7-6 and TRBJ1-4; 7 bases match TRBD1. V gave up 6 bases and J gave up 3 bases; unmatched junction bases: 10. The germline V gene encodes CDR1 SGHVS and CDR2 FNYEAQ. The CDR3 sequence is 16 residues long. CDR3 DNA: TGTGCCAGCAGTCACGGGTACAGGGGTGCTAATGAAAAACTGTTTTTT. Translated, it gives CASSHGYRGANEKLFF.

The chain links TRBV28 to TRBJ1-2; the match to TRBD1 covers 9 bases. Looked up from germline, CDR1 is MDHEN and CDR2 is SYDVKM. The CDR3 is made up of 13 amino acids. V lost 8 bases and J lost 8; bases outside the gene matches: 9. CDR3 DNA sequence: TGTGCCAGCCAACGGACAGGGGACATAGGCTACACCTTC. Protein: CASQRTGDIGYTF.

This clone has only one observation. The chain couples TRBV4-1 to TRBJ2-3; 10 bases match TRBD2. The length of the CDR3 is 15 residues. The junction had 2 bases not matched to a gene; V was cut back by 0 bases and J by 5 bases. Germline CDR1 is MGHRA and CDR2 is YSYEKL. CDR3 in amino acids: CASSQDPSGRDTQYF. The DNA of the CDR3 is TGCGCCAGCAGCCAAGATCCTAGCGGGAGAGATACGCAGTATTTT.

This sequence joins TRBV5-8 and TRBJ2-7, with D maybe TRBD1 (6 bases). CDR1 SGHTS and CDR2 YDEGEE come from the germline V gene. This CDR3 is built from 13 residues. The V and J ends lost 2 bases and 3 bases respectively, with 9 bases between them. The CDR3 nucleotides read TGTGCCAGCAGCTTACAGGGTTACTACGAGCAGTACTTC. It encodes CASSLQGYYEQYF.

This chain links TRBV7-8 with TRBJ2-5; 10 bases are a match to TRBD2. The CDR3 spans 16 residues. V shed 5 bases and J 5 bases; nucleotides not matched to a gene: 11. Germline values: CDR1 SGHVS, CDR2 FQNEAQ. In nucleotides, the CDR3 is TGTGCCAGCAGCCGACGAGGAGCGGGAGGGCGGGAGACCCAGTACTTC. It yields the protein CASSRRGAGGRETQYF.

This clone was picked up a small number of times. The CDR3 DNA sequence: TGTGCCAGCAGCCACAGGGTTAGGACAGATACGCAGTATTTT. This sequence encodes CASSHRVRTDTQYF. The genes are TRBV28 and TRBJ2-3; D perhaps matches TRBD1 (6 bases). In germline, CDR1 is MDHEN, CDR2 SYDVKM. Trimming removed 6 bases from V and 3 bases from J, with 13 bases in between. This CDR3 has 14 amino acids.

The rearrangement links TRBV28 to TRBJ1-2, with a possible D match to TRBD1 (6 bases). Germline CDR1 is MDHEN and CDR2 is SYDVKM. This CDR3 region has 14 residues. Trimming took 2 bases from V and 7 from J, leaving 14 bases between them. The CDR3 spells CASSLPFKGGGYTF. For the CDR3, the DNA is TGTGCCAGCAGTTTACCCTTCAAAGGGGGTGGCTACACCTTC.

V is TRBV27 and J is TRBJ1-5; weak D call: TRBD1 (5 bases). The germline CDR1 and CDR2 sequences are MNHEY and SMNVEV (reference sequence). Trimming removed 3 bases at V and 7 bases at J, with 7 bases between. There are 12 residues in the CDR3. The CDR3 loop reads CASSFQGQPQHF. CDR3 DNA: TGTGCCAGCAGTTTCCAGGGCCAGCCCCAGCATTTT.

The rearrangement joins TRBV4-1 to TRBJ1-1; no firm D call. This CDR3 has 14 residues. V lost 0 bases and J lost 11, with 16 bases in between. CDR1 and CDR2 (germline): MGHRA, YSYEKL. The CDR3 coding sequence is TGCGCCAGCAGCCAAGAGGTCGGCAGCTCGCGGGCTTTCTTT. This codes for CASSQEVGSSRAFF.

The chain links TRBV7-9 to TRBJ1-2, with D unclear. V gave up 5 bases and J gave up 2 bases, with 15 bases separating them. The CDR3 runs 15 residues. Germline CDR1 SEHNR, CDR2 FQNEAQ (reference sequence). CDR3 nucleotides: TGTGCCAGCAGCCGATTGGACTCACCAAACTATGGCTACACCTTC. It specifies CASSRLDSPNYGYTF. Combining the CDR3 with reference TRBV7-9 and TRBJ1-2 gives the whole variable domain DTGVSQNPRHKITKRGQNVTFRCDPISEHNRLYWYRQTLGQGPEFLTYFQNEAQLEKSRLLSDRFSAERPKGSFSTLEIQRTEQGDSAMYLCASSRLDSPNYGYTFGSGTRLTVV.

The chain employs TRBV7-9 and TRBJ2-2; 7 positions agree with TRBD2. Unmatched junction bases numbered 8, after V lost 1 base and J lost 6 bases. From germline, CDR1 is SEHNR and CDR2 FQNEAQ (reference sequence). The CDR3 runs to 16 residues. The DNA of the CDR3 is TGTGCCAGCAGCTTAGTCGGCGGGAGAATCGCCGGGGAGCTGTTTTTT. It specifies CASSLVGGRIAGELFF.

V usage is TRBV5-1 and J usage is TRBJ2-7; weak D call: TRBD2 (6 bases). Looked up from germline, CDR1 is SGHRS and CDR2 is YFSETQ. Trimming took off 1 base at V and 0 bases at J, with 20 bases between the two ends. The CDR3 covers 18 residues. The CDR3 region has the DNA TGCGCCAGCAGCTTGAGAAGTGTAGCGGAGTCATTCTCCTACGAGCAGTACTTC. As protein: CASSLRSVAESFSYEQYF.

The chain recombines TRBV9 with TRBJ2-3; perhaps TRBD2 as D (6 bases). The CDR3 has 15 residues. In germline, CDR1 is SGDLS, CDR2 YYNGEE. V was shortened by 3 bases and J by 2 bases, with 13 bases between the two germline ends. This chain's CDR3 is CASSEGTLPTDTQYF. In DNA form, the CDR3 reads TGTGCCAGCAGCGAGGGGACTCTTCCCACAGATACGCAGTATTTT.

The chain combines TRBV27 with TRBJ1-2, with 11 positions matching TRBD1. This CDR3 is 17 amino acids long. V lost 5 bases, J lost 4 bases, and 12 bases stayed unmatched. Germline V lookup: CDR1 MNHEY, CDR2 SMNVEV (reference sequence). CDR3 sequence (DNA): TGTGCCAGCAGTGCCGGCCTTGGGACAGGGGGGAGCTATGGCTACACCTTC. Protein: CASSAGLGTGGSYGYTF.